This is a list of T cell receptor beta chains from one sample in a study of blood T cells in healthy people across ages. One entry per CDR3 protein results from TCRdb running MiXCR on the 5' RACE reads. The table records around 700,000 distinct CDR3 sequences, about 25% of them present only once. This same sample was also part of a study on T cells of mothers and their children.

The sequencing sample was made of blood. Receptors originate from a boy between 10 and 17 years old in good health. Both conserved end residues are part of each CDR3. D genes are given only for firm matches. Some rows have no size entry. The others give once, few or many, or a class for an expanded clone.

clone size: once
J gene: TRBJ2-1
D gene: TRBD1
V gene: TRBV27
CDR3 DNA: TGTGCCAGCAGAGGGGGCAGGGGCCGCAGCTCCTACAATGAGCAGTTCTTC
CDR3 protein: CASRGGRGRSSYNEQFF

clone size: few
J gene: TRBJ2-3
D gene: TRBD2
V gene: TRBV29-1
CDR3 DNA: TGCAGCGTGTTGGGGACTAGCGGGAGGGCAGATACGCAGTATTTT
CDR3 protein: CSVLGTSGRADTQYF

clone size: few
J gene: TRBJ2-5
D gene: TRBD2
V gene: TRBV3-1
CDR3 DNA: TGTGCCAGCAGCCAAGAGAATCTAGCGGGAGGGCCGGGTCAAGAGACCCAGTACTTC
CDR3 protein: CASSQENLAGGPGQETQYF

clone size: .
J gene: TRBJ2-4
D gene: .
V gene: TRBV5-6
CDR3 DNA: TGTGCCAGCAGCTTTGCGGCGTGGGAAAACATTCAGTACTTC
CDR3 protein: CASSFAAWENIQYF

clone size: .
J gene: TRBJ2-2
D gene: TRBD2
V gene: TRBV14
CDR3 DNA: TGTGCCAGCAGCCAATCTCTAGCGGGAGCAAACACCGGGGAGCTGTTTTTT
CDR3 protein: CASSQSLAGANTGELFF

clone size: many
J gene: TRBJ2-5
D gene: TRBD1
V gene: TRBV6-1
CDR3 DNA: TGTGCCAGCAGCCTTACCGTGACAGGGGGAAGGGAGACCCAGTACTTC
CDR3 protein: CASSLTVTGGRETQYF

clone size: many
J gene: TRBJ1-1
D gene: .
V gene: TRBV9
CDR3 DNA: TGTGCCAGCAGCCCCCTCCCGAACACTGAAGCTTTCTTT
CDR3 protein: CASSPLPNTEAFF

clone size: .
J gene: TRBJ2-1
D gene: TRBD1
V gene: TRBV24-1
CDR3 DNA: TGTGCCACCAGTGCGACAGGGGGGTCCTACAATGAGCAGTTCTTC
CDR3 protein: CATSATGGSYNEQFF

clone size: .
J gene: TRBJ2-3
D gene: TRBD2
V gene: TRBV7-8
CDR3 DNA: TGTGCCAGCCACGGGGGGAGCGGGAGCGCCACAGATACGCAGTATTTT
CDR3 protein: CASHGGSGSATDTQYF

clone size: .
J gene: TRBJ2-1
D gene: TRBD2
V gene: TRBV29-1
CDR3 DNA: TGCAGCATTAGCGGGAGTTACCTCCAGAACAATGAGCAGTTCTTC
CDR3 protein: CSISGSYLQNNEQFF

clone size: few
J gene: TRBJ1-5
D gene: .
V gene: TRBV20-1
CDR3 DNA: TGCAGTGCGAGGACTTCCCTAATCAATCAGCCCCAGCATTTT
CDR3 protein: CSARTSLINQPQHF

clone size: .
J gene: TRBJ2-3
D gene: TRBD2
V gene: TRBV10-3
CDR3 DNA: TGTGCCATCAACCCTAGCGGGGGGCTCACAGATACGCAGTATTTT
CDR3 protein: CAINPSGGLTDTQYF

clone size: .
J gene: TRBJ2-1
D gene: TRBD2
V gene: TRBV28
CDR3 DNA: TGTGCCAGCAGCCCCTTGGGGGGGGAAACTGAAAATGAGCAGTTCTTC
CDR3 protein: CASSPLGGETENEQFF

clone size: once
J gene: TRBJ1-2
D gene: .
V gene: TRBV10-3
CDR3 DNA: TGTGCCATCAGAAGAGGGGGGGAGGATTCCGGCTACACCTTC
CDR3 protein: CAIRRGGEDSGYTF

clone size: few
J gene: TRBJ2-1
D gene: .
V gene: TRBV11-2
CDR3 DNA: TGTGCCAGCAGCTTAGGGCGTTCAGGGTTCGCGGACAATGAGCAGTTCTTC
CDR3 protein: CASSLGRSGFADNEQFF

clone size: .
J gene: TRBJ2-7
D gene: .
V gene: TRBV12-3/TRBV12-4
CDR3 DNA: TGTGCCAGCAGCCCTACACTGAACCACGAGCAGTACTTC
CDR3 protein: CASSPTLNHEQYF

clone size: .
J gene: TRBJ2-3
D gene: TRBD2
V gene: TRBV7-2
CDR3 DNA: TGTGCCAGCAGCTTAGCGACAGGACTAGCGGGCCTATATACGCAGTATTTT
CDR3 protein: CASSLATGLAGLYTQYF

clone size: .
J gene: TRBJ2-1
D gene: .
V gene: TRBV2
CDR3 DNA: TGTGCCAGCGGGGGGGCCAATGAGCAGTTCTTC
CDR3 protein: CASGGANEQFF

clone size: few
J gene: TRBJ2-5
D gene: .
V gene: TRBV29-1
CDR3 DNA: TGCAGCGTTGGCAGGGCCCAAGAGACCCAGTACTTC
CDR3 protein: CSVGRAQETQYF

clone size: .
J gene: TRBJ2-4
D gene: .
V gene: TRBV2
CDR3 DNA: TGTGCCAGCAGTAAGGCGGGTGGAGTTAAAAACATTCAGTACTTC
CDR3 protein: CASSKAGGVKNIQYF

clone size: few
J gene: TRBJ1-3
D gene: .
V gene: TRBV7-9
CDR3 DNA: TGTGCCAGCAGCTTATCCAACAGGGCAGGAAGAAACACCATATATTTT
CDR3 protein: CASSLSNRAGRNTIYF

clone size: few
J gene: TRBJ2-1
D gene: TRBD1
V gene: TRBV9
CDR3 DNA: TGTGCCAGCAGCGACGGGACAGTCTACAATGAGCAGTTCTTC
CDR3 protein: CASSDGTVYNEQFF

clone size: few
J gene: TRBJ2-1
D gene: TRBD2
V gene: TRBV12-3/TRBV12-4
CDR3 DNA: TGTGCCAGCGCCCTCGGGACTAGCGGGAGGAGAAAGCAGTTCTTC
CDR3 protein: CASALGTSGRRKQFF

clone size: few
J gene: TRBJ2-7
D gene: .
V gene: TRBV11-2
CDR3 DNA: TGTGCCAGCAGCTCGTTAGAAGATCTTACCACCTACGAGCAGTACTTC
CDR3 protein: CASSSLEDLTTYEQYF

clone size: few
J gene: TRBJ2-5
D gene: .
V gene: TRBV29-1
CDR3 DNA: TGCAGCGGTTACCGGGAACCTCAAGAGACCCAGTACTTC
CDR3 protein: CSGYREPQETQYF

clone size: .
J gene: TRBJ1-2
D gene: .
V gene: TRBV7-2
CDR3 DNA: TGTGCCAGCAGCGAACTTGCGGGAAGTAACTATGGCTACACCTTC
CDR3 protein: CASSELAGSNYGYTF

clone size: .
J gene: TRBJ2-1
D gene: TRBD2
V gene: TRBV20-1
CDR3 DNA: TGCAGTGCGGGATCCGGGACTAGCGTCGAGGATGAGCAGTTCTTC
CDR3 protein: CSAGSGTSVEDEQFF